These 14 T cell receptor beta chains were sequenced from one sample in a study of blood T cell repertoires in COVID-19. Generated by immunoSEQ multiplex PCR, the TCRdb table keeps only in-frame clones and is missing some. The sample lists more than 250,000 clones; roughly 85% were seen once. Sequenced: PBMCs or T cells enriched from blood (not recorded which). These receptors were obtained from a man aged 40-55 years who had been exposed to COVID-19.

The rearrangement links TRBV9 to TRBJ1-2; D ambiguous. Germline V CDR1 and CDR2: SGDLS, YYNGEE. The CDR3 covers 14 residues. Trimming cost V 3 bases and J 1 base, with 10 bases left between them. This chain's CDR3 is CASSATRGNYGYTF. DNA of the CDR3: TGTGCCAGCAGCGCTACCCGGGGTAACTATGGCTACACCTTC. The complete variable domain, with remaining parts taken from reference TRBV9 and TRBJ1-2, reads DSGVTQTPKHLITATGQRVTLRCSPRSGDLSVYWYQQSLDQGLQFLIQYYNGEERAKGNILERFSAQQFPDLHSELNLSSLELGDSALYFCASSATRGNYGYTFGSGTRLTVV.

V usage is TRBV12-3 or TRBV12-4 and J usage is TRBJ1-1; 7 positions agree with TRBD1. V was pared by 5 bases and J by 11 bases, with 5 bases of the junction left unmatched. The CDR3 is 11 amino acids. CDR3 bases: TGTGCCAGCAGTATCAGGGGGAGGGCTTTCTTT. Residues: CASSIRGRAFF.

V and J are TRBV30 and TRBJ1-2, with 8 positions matching TRBD1. V gave up 5 bases and J gave up 2 bases; unmatched junction bases: 4. Germline-derived CDR1 and CDR2 are GTSNPN and SVGIG (reference sequence). There are 13 residues in the CDR3. The CDR3 here is CAWGGQGNYGYTF. The DNA for the CDR3 is TGTGCCTGGGGAGGACAGGGCAACTATGGCTACACCTTC.

The CDR3 DNA reads TGTGCCAGCAGCTTAGGGGCAAATTCACCCCTCCACTTT. It yields the protein CASSLGANSPLHF. J is TRBJ1-6 and V is TRBV5-5; TRBD1 might be the D (5 bases). Per the germline V gene, CDR1 is SGHKS and CDR2 is YYEKEE (reference sequence). Trimming removed 2 bases from V and 7 bases from J, with 7 bases in between. The CDR3 consists of 13 residues.

V is TRBV6-5 and J is TRBJ1-5; D perhaps matches TRBD1 (5 bases). V was pared by 7 bases and J by 6 bases, with 16 bases between. Germline loops: CDR1 MNHEY, CDR2 SVGAGI. The CDR3 loop spans 14 amino acids. The CDR3: CASTLTDPGQPQHF. DNA of the CDR3: TGTGCCAGCACCCTGACAGATCCGGGTCAGCCCCAGCATTTT.

The chain carries TRBV24-1 and TRBJ2-1; TRBD1 matches at 7 bases. Germline V gives CDR1 KGHDR, CDR2 SFDVKD. V lost 4 bases, J lost 5 bases, and 19 bases stayed unmatched. This CDR3 region has 19 residues. This CDR3 reads CATSDPNYGPRDRHNEQFF. CDR3 in DNA: TGTGCCACCAGTGACCCAAACTACGGCCCCCGGGACAGACACAATGAGCAGTTCTTC.

V and J are TRBV7-3 and TRBJ1-1; TRBD1 matches at 7 bases. CDR1 is SGHTA and CDR2 is FQGTGA in the germline V gene. The V segment lost 5 bases and the J segment 8 bases; nucleotides outside the gene matches: 2. The CDR3 length is 11 residues. The CDR3 nucleotides are TGTGCCAGCAGCAAACAGGGGGAAGCTTTCTTT. This gives the protein CASSKQGEAFF.

The chain links TRBV9 to TRBJ2-3; 8 bases match TRBD2. The V segment lost 0 bases and the J segment 1 base; nucleotides outside the gene matches: 4. This CDR3 comprises 16 residues. CDR1 is SGDLS, CDR2 YYNGEE, per germline. The CDR3, as DNA: TGTGCCAGCAGCGTAGCGTCGGGAGGGGGCACAGATACGCAGTATTTT. Amino acids: CASSVASGGGTDTQYF.

This rearrangement joins TRBV19 to TRBJ1-4; 8 bases match TRBD1. The CDR3 length is 15 residues. CDR1 and CDR2 (germline): LNHDA, SQIVND (reference sequence). V lost 7 bases to trimming and J lost 6 bases; unmatched junction nucleotides: 10. The CDR3 sequence is CASTNPGGNDEKLFF. The CDR3 nucleotides read TGTGCCAGTACCAATCCAGGGGGCAACGATGAAAAACTGTTTTTT.

The chain combines TRBV13 with TRBJ2-4, with 9 bases aligning to TRBD2. The germline gives CDR1 PRHDT, CDR2 FYEKMQ (reference sequence). This CDR3 has 19 residues. V gave up 4 bases and J gave up 2 bases; unmatched junction bases: 15. The CDR3 loop reads CASSSTLDSREGPKNIQYF. CDR3 sequence (DNA): TGTGCCAGCAGCTCAACCTTAGATTCGCGGGAGGGCCCCAAAAACATTCAGTACTTC.

This chain joins TRBV5-1 and TRBJ2-5; D call uncertain. The CDR3 covers 14 residues. Trimming cost V 4 bases and J 5 bases, with 15 bases left between them. From germline, CDR1 is SGHRS and CDR2 YFSETQ. In DNA form, the CDR3 reads TGCGCCAGCAGCCGACCGACAAATGAGGAGACCCAGTACTTC. Translating it yields CASSRPTNEETQYF.

The chain couples TRBV6-5 to TRBJ2-3, with D tentatively TRBD2 (5 bases). The V gene's germline CDR1 is MNHEY and CDR2 SVGAGI. Trimming shortened V by 2 bases and J by 0 bases, and 12 bases separated the two germline ends. The CDR3 length is 16 residues. This chain's CDR3 is CASSYARTPSTDTQYF. The CDR3 coding sequence is TGTGCCAGCAGTTACGCTAGGACTCCTAGCACAGATACGCAGTATTTT.

V is TRBV6-5 and J is TRBJ1-1; the D is unclear. The CDR3 length is 15 residues. CDR1 and CDR2 (germline): MNHEY, SVGAGI. Trimming took 2 bases from V and 1 from J, leaving 11 bases between them. This CDR3 reads CASSYNGRSNTEAFF. The CDR3 bases are TGTGCCAGCAGTTACAATGGCAGGTCGAACACTGAAGCTTTCTTT.

This chain links TRBV19 with TRBJ1-4; D uncertain. Between the trimmed V and J ends, which lost 9 bases and 8 bases, there was a span of 16 bases. Germline CDR1 reads LNHDA; CDR2 reads SQIVND (reference sequence). This CDR3 has 13 amino acids. Written as DNA, the CDR3 is TGTGCCAGCCGGCTGGCCTCGGGGGAAAAACTGTTTTTT. Its protein is CASRLASGEKLFF.